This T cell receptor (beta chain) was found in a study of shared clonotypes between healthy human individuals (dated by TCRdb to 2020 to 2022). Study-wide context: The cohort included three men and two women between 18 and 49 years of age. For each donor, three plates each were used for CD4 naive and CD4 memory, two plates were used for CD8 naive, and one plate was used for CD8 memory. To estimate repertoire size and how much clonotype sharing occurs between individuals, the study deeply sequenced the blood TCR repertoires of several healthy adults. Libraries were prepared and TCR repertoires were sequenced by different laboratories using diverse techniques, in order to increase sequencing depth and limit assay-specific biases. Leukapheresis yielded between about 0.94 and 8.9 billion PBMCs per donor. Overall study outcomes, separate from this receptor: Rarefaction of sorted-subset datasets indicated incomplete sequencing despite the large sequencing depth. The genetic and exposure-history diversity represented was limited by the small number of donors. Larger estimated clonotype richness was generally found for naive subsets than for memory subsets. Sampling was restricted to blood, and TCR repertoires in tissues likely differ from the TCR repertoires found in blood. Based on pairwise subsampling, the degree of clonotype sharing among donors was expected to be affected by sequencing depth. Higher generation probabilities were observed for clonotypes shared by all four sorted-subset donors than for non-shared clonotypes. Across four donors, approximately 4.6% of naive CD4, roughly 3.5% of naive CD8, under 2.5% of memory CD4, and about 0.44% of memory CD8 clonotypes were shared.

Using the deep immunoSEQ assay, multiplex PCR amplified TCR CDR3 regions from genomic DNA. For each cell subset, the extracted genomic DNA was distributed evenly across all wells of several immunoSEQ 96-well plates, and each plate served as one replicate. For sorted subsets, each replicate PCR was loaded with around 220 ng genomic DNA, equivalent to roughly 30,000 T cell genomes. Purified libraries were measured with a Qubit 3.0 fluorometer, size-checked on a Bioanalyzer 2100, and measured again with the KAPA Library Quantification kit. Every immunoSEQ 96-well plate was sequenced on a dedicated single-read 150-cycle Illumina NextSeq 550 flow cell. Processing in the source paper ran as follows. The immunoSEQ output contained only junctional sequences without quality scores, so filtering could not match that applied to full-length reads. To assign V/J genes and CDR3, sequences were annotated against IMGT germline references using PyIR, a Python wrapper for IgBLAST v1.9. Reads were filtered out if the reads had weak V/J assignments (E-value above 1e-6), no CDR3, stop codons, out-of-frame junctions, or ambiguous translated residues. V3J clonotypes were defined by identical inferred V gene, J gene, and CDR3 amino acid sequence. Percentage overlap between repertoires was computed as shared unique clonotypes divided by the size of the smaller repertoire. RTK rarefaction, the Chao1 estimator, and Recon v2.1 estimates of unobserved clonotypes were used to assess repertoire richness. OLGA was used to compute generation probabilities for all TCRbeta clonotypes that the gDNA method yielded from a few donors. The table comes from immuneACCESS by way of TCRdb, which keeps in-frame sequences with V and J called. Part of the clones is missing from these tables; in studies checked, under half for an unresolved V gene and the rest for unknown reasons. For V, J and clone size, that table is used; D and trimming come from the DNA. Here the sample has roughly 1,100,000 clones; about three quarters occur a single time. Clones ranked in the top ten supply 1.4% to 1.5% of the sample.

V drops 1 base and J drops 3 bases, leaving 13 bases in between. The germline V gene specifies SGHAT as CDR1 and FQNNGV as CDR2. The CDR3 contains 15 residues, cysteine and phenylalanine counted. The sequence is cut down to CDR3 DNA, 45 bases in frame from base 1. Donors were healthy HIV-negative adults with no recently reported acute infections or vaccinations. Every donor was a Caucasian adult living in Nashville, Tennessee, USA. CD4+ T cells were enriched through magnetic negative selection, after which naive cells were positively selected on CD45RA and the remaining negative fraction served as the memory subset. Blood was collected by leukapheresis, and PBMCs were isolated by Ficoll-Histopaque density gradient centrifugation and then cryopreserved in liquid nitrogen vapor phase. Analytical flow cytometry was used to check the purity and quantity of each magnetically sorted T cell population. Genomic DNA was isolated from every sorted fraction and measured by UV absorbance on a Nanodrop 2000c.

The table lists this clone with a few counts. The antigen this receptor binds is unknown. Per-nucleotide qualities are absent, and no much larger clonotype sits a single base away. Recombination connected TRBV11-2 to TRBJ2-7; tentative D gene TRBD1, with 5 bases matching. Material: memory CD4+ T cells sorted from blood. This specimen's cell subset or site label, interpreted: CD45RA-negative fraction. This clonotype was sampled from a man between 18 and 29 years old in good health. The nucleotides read TGTGCCAGCAGCTTAGGCACAGGACCCTTCTACGAGCAGTACTTC. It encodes CASSLGTGPFYEQYF.